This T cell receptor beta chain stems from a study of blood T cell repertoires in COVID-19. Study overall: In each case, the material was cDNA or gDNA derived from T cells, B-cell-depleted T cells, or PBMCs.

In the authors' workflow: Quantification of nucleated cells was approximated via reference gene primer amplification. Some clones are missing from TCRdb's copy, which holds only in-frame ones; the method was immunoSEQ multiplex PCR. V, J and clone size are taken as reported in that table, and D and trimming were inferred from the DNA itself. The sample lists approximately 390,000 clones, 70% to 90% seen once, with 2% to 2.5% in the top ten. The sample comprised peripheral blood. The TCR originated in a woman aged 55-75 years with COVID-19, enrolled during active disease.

CDR3 residues: CASSRDPGQGTYEQYF. CDR3 nucleotides: TGCGCCAGCAGCAGGGACCCGGGACAGGGAACCTACGAGCAGTACTTC. This chain connects TRBV5-1 to TRBJ2-7, with TRBD1 matching over 9 bases. The germline gives CDR1 SGHRS, CDR2 YFSETQ. The trim removed 4 bases at V and 2 bases at J, leaving 10 bases unmatched. This CDR3 comprises 16 residues.